The rows below give T cell receptor beta chains drawn from one sample of a study of neurological immune-mediated disorders. MiXCR was run by TCRdb on the 5' RACE reads, yielding one entry per CDR3 protein. This sample has about 55,000 distinct CDR3 sequences, with about 4% found just once. Sequencing was performed on PBMCs. These receptors all come from a man aged 45-65 years with multiple sclerosis. CDR3s include the opening cysteine and the closing phenylalanine or tryptophan. Expanded clones get a size class; other rows say once, few or many, or leave the size out.

TRBJ2-5 | TRBV5-1 | few | CASSSKTGWETQYF
TRBJ2-3 | TRBV18 | . | CASSPTRDTQYF
TRBJ2-3 | TRBV27 | many | CASSFLTGPSTDTQYF
TRBJ1-2 | TRBV5-1 | many | CASSLEGRTYGYTF
TRBJ1-1 | TRBV20-1 | many | CSANAVPDATEAFF
TRBJ1-5 | TRBV12-3/TRBV12-4 | many | CASSGTGGAQPQNF
TRBJ2-7 | TRBV10-3 | many | CATRLGEGTGYEQYF
TRBJ2-3 | TRBV27 | many | CASSYRVTDTQYF
TRBJ1-3 | TRBV28 | many | CATSPGGLGNTIYF
TRBJ2-1 | TRBV20-1 | many | CSARRGASYNEQFF
TRBJ2-1 | TRBV6-5 | many | CASSWTEIYNEQFF
TRBJ2-2 | TRBV7-8 | . | CASSLVRRNTGELFF
TRBJ1-6 | TRBV20-1 | few | CSARVQGALSNSPLHF
TRBJ2-5 | TRBV24-1 | many | CATGTGGETQYF
TRBJ2-4 | TRBV11-2 | many | CASSLAGGGPSGIQYF
TRBJ1-4 | TRBV15 | many | CATSRASGQGGEKLFF
TRBJ2-5 | TRBV5-1 | few | CASTSLQGALGAQYF
TRBJ1-5 | TRBV5-1 | . | CASSLGVNQPQNF
TRBJ2-2 | TRBV6-5 | many | CASSYSKVGRGNTGELFF
TRBJ2-4 | TRBV5-6 | many | CASSLSKNIQYF
TRBJ2-7 | TRBV3-1 | . | CASSQGPASEGGGSYEQYF
TRBJ2-3 | TRBV20-1 | medium-sized | CSARWGETDTQYF
TRBJ2-7 | TRBV20-1 | many | CSAAGGRVSPF
TRBJ1-5 | TRBV5-6 | . | CASSHYRERGPQNF
TRBJ2-7 | TRBV28 | many | CASSFRLGVGYEQYF
TRBJ2-1 | TRBV5-1 | . | CASSLGRGIWDNEQFF
TRBJ2-4 | TRBV2 | many | CASSDGGKNIQYF
TRBJ2-1 | TRBV5-1 | many | CASSPGIGLAGVDEQFF
TRBJ2-3 | TRBV7-2 | many | CASSLDWGLGTDTQYF
TRBJ1-1 | TRBV29-1 | many | CSASGTWTEAFF
TRBJ2-1 | TRBV27 | . | CASSPGDAYNEQFF
TRBJ2-3 | TRBV20-1 | many | CSVLIPSTDTQYF
TRBJ2-3 | TRBV3-1 | many | CASSSRDKDTQYF
TRBJ1-6 | TRBV20-1 | many | CSARGGVFYNSPLHF
TRBJ1-5 | TRBV12-3/TRBV12-4 | . | CASSGQERRQPQHF
TRBJ1-2 | TRBV20-1 | many | CSARGDRNYGYTF
TRBJ1-1 | TRBV5-1 | many | CASSPPSRGDTEAFF
TRBJ2-3 | TRBV11-2 | . | CASSLDLSGTTDTQYF
TRBJ2-7 | TRBV6-5 | many | CASSSPGQGRSYEQYF
TRBJ2-1 | TRBV29-1 | many | CSVSSWGREQFF
TRBJ2-1 | TRBV9 | . | CASSVASSGGGGEQFF
TRBJ1-2 | TRBV4-1 | . | CASSQEDDYGYTF
TRBJ1-5 | TRBV5-5 | few | CASSLRTADQPQNF